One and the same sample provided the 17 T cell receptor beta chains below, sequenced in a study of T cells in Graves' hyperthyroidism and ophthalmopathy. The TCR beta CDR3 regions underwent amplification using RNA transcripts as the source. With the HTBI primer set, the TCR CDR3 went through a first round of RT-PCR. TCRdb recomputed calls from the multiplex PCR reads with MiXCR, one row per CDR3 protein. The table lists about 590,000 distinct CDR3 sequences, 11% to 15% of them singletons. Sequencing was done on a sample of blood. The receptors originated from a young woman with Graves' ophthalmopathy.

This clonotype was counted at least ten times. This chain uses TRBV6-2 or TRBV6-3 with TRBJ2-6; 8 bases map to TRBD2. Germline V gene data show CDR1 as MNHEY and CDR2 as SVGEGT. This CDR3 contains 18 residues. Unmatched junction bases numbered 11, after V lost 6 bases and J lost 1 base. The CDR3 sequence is CASRPGGASLSGANVLTF. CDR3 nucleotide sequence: TGTGCCAGCAGGCCGGGGGGGGCCTCGCTTTCTGGGGCCAACGTCCTGACTTTC.

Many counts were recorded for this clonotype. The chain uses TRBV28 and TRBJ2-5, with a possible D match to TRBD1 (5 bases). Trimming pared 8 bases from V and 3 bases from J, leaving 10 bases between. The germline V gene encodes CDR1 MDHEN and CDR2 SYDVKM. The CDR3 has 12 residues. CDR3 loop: CASRSREETQYF. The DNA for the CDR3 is TGTGCCAGCCGAAGCAGGGAAGAGACCCAGTACTTC.

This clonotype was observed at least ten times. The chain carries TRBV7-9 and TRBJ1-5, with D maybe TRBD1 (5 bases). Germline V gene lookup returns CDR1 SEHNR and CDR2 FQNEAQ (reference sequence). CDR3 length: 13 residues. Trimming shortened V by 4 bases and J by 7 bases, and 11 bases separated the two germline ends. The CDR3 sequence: CASSSSGNQPQHF. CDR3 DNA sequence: TGTGCCAGCAGCTCATCAGGGAACCAGCCCCAGCATTTT.

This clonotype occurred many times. For the CDR3, the DNA is TGCAGCGTTGACGGTTTGGGGTTGGGGTCCACTGAAGCTTTCTTT. It is translated as CSVDGLGLGSTEAFF. V and J are TRBV29-1 and TRBJ1-1; D is unclear. The germline V and J ends were trimmed by 3 bases and 4 bases, with 18 bases remaining between them. There are 15 residues in the CDR3. The germline V gene has CDR1 SQVTM and CDR2 ANQGSEA.

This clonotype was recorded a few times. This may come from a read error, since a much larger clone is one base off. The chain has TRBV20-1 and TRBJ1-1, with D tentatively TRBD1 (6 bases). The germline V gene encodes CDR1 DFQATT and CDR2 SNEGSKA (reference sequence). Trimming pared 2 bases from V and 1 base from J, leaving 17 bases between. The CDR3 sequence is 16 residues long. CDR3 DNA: TGCAGTGCTAGAATTACTAACCGGGGGCAGAACACTGAAGCTTTCTTT. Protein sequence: CSARITNRGQNTEAFF.

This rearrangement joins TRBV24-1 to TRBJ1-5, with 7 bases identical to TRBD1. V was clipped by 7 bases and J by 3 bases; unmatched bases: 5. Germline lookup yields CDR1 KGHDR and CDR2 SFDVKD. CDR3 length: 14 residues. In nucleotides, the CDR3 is TGTGCCACCAGCGGTGGACAGGCCAATCAGCCCCAGCATTTT. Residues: CATSGGQANQPQHF.

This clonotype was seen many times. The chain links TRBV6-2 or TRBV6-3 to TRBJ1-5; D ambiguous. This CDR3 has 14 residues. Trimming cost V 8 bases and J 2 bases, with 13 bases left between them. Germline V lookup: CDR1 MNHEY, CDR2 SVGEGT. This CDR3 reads CASRSGLGNQPQHF. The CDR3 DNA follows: TGTGCCAGCCGCTCGGGCCTTGGCAATCAGCCCCAGCATTTT.

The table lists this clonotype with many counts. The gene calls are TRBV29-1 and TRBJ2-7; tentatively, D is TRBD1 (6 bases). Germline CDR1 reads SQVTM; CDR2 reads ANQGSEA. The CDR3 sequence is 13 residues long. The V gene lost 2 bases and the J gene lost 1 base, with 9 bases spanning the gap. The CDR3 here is CSVELDRSYEQYF. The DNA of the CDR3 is TGCAGCGTTGAACTGGACAGATCCTACGAGCAGTACTTC.

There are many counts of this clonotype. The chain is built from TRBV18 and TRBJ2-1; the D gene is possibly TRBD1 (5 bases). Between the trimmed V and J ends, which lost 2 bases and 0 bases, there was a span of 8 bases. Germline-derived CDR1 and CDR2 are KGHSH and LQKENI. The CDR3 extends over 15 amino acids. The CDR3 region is CASSPGADSYNEQFF. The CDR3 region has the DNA TGTGCCAGCTCACCAGGGGCGGACTCCTACAATGAGCAGTTCTTC.

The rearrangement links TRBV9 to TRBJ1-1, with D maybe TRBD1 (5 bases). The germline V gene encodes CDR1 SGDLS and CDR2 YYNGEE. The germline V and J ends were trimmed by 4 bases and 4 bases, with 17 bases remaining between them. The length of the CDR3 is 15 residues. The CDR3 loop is CASSPPKTGGTEAFF. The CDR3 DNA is TGTGCCAGCAGCCCTCCTAAGACTGGGGGCACTGAAGCTTTCTTT.

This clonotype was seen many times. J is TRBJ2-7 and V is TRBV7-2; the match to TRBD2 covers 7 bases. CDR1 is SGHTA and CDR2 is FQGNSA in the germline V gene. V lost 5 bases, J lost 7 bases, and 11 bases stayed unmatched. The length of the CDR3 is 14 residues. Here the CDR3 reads CASSLGGGSDEQYF. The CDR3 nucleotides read TGTGCCAGCAGCCTCGGTGGCGGGAGTGATGAGCAGTACTTC. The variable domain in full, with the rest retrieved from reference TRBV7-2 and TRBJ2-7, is GAGVSQSPSNKVTEKGKDVELRCDPISGHTALYWYRQSLGQGLEFLIYFQGNSAPDKSGLPSDRFSAERTGGSVSTLTIQRTQQEDSAVYLCASSLGGGSDEQYFGPGTRLTVT.

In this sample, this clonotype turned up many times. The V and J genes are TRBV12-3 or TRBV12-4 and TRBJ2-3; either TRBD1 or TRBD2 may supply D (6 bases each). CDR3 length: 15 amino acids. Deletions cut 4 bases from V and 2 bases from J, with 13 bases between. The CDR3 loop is CASSSRDKYTDTQYF. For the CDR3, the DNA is TGTGCCAGCAGTTCGCGGGACAAATACACAGATACGCAGTATTTT.

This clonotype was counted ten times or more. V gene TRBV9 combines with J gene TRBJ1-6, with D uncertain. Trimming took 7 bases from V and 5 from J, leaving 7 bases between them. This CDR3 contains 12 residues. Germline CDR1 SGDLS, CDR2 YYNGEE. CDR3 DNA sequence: TGTGCCAGCGGGCAGGATAATTCACCCCTCCACTTT. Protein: CASGQDNSPLHF.

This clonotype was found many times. CDR3 bases: TGTGCCAGCAGTGAAAAGAGGAGGCCTCAAGAGACCCAGTACTTC. Protein sequence: CASSEKRRPQETQYF. The chain couples TRBV6-1 to TRBJ2-5, with D possibly being TRBD2 (5 bases). The germline CDR1 and CDR2 sequences are MNHNS and SASEGT. The CDR3 consists of 15 residues. V was cut by 2 bases and J by 2 bases, with 12 bases left in between.

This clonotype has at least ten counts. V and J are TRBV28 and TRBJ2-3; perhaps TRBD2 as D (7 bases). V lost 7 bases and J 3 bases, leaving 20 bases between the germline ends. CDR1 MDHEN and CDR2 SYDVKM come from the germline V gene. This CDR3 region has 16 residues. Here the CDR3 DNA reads TGTGCCAGCACTCCCCTCGGGGGAGGGGGGACAGATACGCAGTATTTT. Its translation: CASTPLGGGGTDTQYF.

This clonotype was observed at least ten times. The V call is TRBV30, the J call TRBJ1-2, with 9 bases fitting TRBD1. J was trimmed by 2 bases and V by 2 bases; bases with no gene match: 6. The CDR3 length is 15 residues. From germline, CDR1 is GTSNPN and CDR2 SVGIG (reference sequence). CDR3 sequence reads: CAWSHRDRANYGYTF. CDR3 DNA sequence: TGTGCCTGGAGTCACCGGGACAGGGCCAACTATGGCTACACCTTC.

This CDR3 reads CATSGTGNTIYF. CDR3 in DNA: TGTGCCACCTCAGGGACTGGAAACACCATATATTTT. V and J are TRBV10-3 and TRBJ1-3; D is possibly TRBD1 (5 bases). Germline CDR1 reads ENHRY; CDR2 reads SYGVKD. V was clipped by 10 bases and J by 2 bases, with 9 bases between them. The CDR3 is 12 amino acids.